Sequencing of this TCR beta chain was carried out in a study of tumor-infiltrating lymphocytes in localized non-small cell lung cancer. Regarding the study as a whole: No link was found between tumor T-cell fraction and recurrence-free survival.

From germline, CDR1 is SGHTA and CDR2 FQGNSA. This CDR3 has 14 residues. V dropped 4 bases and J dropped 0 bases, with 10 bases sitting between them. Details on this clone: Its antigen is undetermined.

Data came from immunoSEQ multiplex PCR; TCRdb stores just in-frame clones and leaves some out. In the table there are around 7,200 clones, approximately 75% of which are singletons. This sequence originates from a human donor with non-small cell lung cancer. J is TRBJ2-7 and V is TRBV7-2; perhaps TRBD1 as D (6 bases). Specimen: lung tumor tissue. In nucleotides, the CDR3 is TGTGCCAGCAGCTCGGACAGTAACTCCTACGAGCAGTACTTC. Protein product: CASSSDSNSYEQYF. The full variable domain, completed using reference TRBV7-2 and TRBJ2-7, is GAGVSQSPSNKVTEKGKDVELRCDPISGHTALYWYRQSLGQGLEFLIYFQGNSAPDKSGLPSDRFSAERTGGSVSTLTIQRTQQEDSAVYLCASSSDSNSYEQYFGPGTRLTVT.